This T cell receptor (beta chain) emerged from a study of cytomegalovirus exposure and HLA in healthy donors. This clone was observed a single time. Its target is unknown. Repertoires were generated with immunoSEQ multiplex PCR, while TCRdb's copy carries only in-frame clones and drops some. Altogether about 130,000 clones are present, 89% being singletons, with the ten largest covering about 10%. Study-level results: The authors enumerated roughly 180 TCR beta chains as linked to cytomegalovirus. Through in vitro validation, three CMV-associated chains were shown to be specific for CMV antigens. Reports indicated that the classifier achieved high specificity and sensitivity in diagnosing cytomegalovirus status. Most TCR sequences were uncommon, yet certain public TCRs appeared in many donors.

The germline V gene has CDR1 MNHEY and CDR2 SVGAGI. This CDR3 has 15 amino acids. V lost 9 bases to trimming and J lost 0 bases, with 15 bases between them. The sample comprised PBMCs. The genes are TRBV6-5 and TRBJ1-3; TRBD1 is a possible D gene (6 bases). This clonotype originated in a woman aged 18-29 years in good health and CMV-seropositive. CDR3 in amino acids: CASSRGQFSGNTIYF. In nucleotides, the CDR3 is TGTGCCAGTTCTAGGGGACAATTCTCTGGAAACACCATATATTTT.